This T cell receptor beta chain was retrieved from a study of blood T cell repertoires in COVID-19. The wider study: Samples representing acute and convalescent COVID-19 were sourced from the United States, Italy and Spain.

In the study's own analysis: Amplifying reference gene primers gave estimates of nucleated cell counts. Sequencing used immunoSEQ multiplex PCR; TCRdb keeps in-frame clones, though not all of them. That table furnishes V, J and clone size, whereas the DNA furnished D and trimming. This sample yields some 88,000 clones, of which roughly nine tenths are seen a single time; 1.8% belongs to the top ten. The CDR3 loop spans 14 amino acids. V lost 2 bases and J 4 bases, leaving 10 bases between the germline ends. Germline V lookup: CDR1 MNHNS, CDR2 SASEGT. The clonotype originates from a human donor with active COVID-19. The donor label of this sample is uncertain. The specimen sequenced was peripheral blood. The V and J genes are TRBV6-1 and TRBJ2-3; D is ambiguous. CDR3 region: CASSEKSEADTQYF. CDR3 DNA sequence: TGTGCCAGCAGTGAAAAGTCTGAGGCAGATACGCAGTATTTT.